Below, 7 T cell receptor beta chains from the same sample are listed, as sequenced in a study of blood T cell repertoires in COVID-19. Clones were sequenced by immunoSEQ multiplex PCR, and TCRdb holds only the in-frame ones, with some missing. The sample has about 89,000 clones; roughly 80% are singletons. The sequenced sample consisted of peripheral blood. These receptors came from a human donor in a cohort sampled during active COVID-19.

The rearrangement joins TRBV10-3 to TRBJ2-2, with 15 bases fitting TRBD2. The CDR3 length is 17 residues. Germline values: CDR1 ENHRY, CDR2 SYGVKD. The V and J ends lost 6 bases and 6 bases, in that order; junction bases with no gene match: 8. The CDR3: CAIRSGLAGGRAGELFF. The CDR3 DNA reads as TGTGCCATCAGATCGGGACTAGCGGGAGGAAGGGCCGGGGAGCTGTTTTTT.

The chain is built from TRBV5-4 and TRBJ2-3; 8 bases agree with TRBD1. The ends lost 5 bases at V and 0 bases at J; junction bases unmatched: 5. CDR1 is SGHNT, CDR2 YYREEE, per germline (reference sequence). The CDR3 has 15 residues. Here the CDR3 DNA reads TGTGCCAGCAGTCCGGGACAGGTTAGCACAGATACGCAGTATTTT. Amino acid sequence: CASSPGQVSTDTQYF.

This clone ranks as medium-sized (0.01 to 0.1%). Here the CDR3 DNA reads TGCGCCAGCAGCAGTAAAGAGGGAGGCACTGAAGCTTTCTTT. Translated, it gives CASSSKEGGTEAFF. The V and J genes are TRBV4-1 and TRBJ1-1; D is undetermined. Germline CDR1 reads MGHRA; CDR2 reads YSYEKL. Trimming cost V 5 bases and J 4 bases, with 14 bases left between them. This CDR3 contains 14 residues.

The V gene is TRBV18, the J gene TRBJ2-2; TRBD1 aligns across 7 bases. The ends lost 4 bases at V and 0 bases at J; junction bases unmatched: 5. This CDR3 contains 16 residues. Germline values: CDR1 KGHSH, CDR2 LQKENI. CDR3 DNA: TGTGCCAGCTCACGGACACAGGGGCCGAACACCGGGGAGCTGTTTTTT. Protein product: CASSRTQGPNTGELFF.

The chain joins TRBV28 to TRBJ2-2; weak D call: TRBD2 (6 bases). From germline, CDR1 is MDHEN and CDR2 SYDVKM. V dropped 1 base and J dropped 4 bases, with 7 bases sitting between them. The CDR3 runs to 14 residues. Here the CDR3 reads CASSLYGGTGELFF. CDR3 in DNA: TGTGCCAGCAGTTTATACGGGGGCACCGGGGAGCTGTTTTTT.

The J gene is TRBJ2-7, the V gene TRBV7-3, with D possibly TRBD1 on 5 matching bases. V lost 4 bases, J lost 3 bases, and 13 bases lay in between. Germline V gene data show CDR1 as SGHTA and CDR2 as FQGTGA. The CDR3 contains 14 residues. CDR3 bases: TGTGCCAGCAGCTCAGGGCCCCCGAGCTACGAGCAGTACTTC. Translating gives CASSSGPPSYEQYF.

This chain joins TRBV4-3 and TRBJ2-3, with TRBD2 matching over 11 bases. This CDR3 has 17 residues. Germline V lookup: CDR1 LGHNA, CDR2 YSLEER. The J segment lost 6 bases and the V segment lost 4 bases, leaving 12 bases of the junction unmatched. The chain's CDR3 is CASSRVAGGGLEDTQYF. As DNA, the CDR3 is TGCGCCAGCAGCCGGGTAGCGGGGGGGGGATTAGAGGATACGCAGTATTTT.